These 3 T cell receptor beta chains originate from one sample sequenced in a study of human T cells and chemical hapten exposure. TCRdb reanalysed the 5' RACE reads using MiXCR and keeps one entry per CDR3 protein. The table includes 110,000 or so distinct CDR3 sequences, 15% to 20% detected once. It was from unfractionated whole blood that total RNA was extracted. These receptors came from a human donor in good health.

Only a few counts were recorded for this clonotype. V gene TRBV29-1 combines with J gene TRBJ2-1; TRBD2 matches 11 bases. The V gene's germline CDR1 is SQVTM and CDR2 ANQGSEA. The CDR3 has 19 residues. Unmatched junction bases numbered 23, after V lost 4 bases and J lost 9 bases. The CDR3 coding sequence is TGCAGCGTTGGAGCCCACGGGACTAGCGGCATGGGGCGGTGGGGTGAGCAGTTCTTC. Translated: CSVGAHGTSGMGRWGEQFF.

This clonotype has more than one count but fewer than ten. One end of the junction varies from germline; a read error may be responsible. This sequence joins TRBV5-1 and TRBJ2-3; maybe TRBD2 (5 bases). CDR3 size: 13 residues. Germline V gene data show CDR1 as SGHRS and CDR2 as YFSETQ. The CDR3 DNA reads TGTGCCAGCAGCTTGGAGGGCACAGATACGCAGTATTTT. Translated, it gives CASSLEGTDTQYF.

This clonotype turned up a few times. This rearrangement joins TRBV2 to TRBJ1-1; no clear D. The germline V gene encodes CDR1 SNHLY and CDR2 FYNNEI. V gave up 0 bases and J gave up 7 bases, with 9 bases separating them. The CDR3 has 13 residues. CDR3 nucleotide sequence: TGTGCCAGCAGTGAAGCAGGGTTCGGTGAAGCTTTCTTT. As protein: CASSEAGFGEAFF. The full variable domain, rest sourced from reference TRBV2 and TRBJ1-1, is EPEVTQTPSHQVTQMGQEVILRCVPISNHLYFYWYRQILGQKVEFLVSFYNNEISEKSEIFDDQFSVERPDGSNFTLKIRSTKLEDSAMYFCASSEAGFGEAFFGQGTRLTVV.